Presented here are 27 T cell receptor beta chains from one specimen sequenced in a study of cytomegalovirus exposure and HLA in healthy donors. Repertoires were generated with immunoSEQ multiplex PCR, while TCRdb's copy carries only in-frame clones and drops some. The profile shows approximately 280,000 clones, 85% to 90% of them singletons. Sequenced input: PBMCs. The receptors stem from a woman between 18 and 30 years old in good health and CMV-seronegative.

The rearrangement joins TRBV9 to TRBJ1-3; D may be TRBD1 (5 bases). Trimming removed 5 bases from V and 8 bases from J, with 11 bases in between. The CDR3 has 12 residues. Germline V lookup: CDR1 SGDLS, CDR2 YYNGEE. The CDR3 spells CASRGGEDTIYF. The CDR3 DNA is TGTGCCAGCAGGGGGGGAGAAGACACCATATATTTT. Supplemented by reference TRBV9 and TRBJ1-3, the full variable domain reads DSGVTQTPKHLITATGQRVTLRCSPRSGDLSVYWYQQSLDQGLQFLIQYYNGEERAKGNILERFSAQQFPDLHSELNLSSLELGDSALYFCASRGGEDTIYFGEGSWLTVV.

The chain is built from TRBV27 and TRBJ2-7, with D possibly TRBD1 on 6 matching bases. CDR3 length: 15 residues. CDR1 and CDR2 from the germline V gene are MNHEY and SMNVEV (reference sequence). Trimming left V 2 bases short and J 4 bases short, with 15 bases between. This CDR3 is CASSLTGTPNYEQYF. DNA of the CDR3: TGTGCCAGCAGTTTAACCGGGACACCCAATTACGAGCAGTACTTC.

The CDR3 nucleotides read TGTGCCAGCAGCTTAGTTGCGGGGGATGAAAAACTGTTTTTT. It is translated as CASSLVAGDEKLFF. This chain links TRBV11-2 with TRBJ1-4; possibly TRBD1 for D (5 bases). This CDR3 has 14 residues. Germline-derived CDR1 and CDR2 are SGHAT and FQNNGV. Trimming left V 1 base short and J 6 bases short, with 9 bases between.

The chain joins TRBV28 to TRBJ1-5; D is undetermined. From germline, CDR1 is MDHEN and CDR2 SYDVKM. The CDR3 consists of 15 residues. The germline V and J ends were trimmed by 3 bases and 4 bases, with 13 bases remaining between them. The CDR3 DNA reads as TGTGCCAGCAGTTTGAGCCAAACTCCGAATCAGCCCCAGCATTTT. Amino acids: CASSLSQTPNQPQHF.

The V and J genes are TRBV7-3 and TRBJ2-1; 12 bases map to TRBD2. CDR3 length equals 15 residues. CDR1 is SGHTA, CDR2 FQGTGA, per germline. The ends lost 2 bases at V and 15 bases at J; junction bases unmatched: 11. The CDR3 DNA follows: TGTGCCAGCAGCTTATACCCTCTAGCGGGAGGGCGTCCGTTCTTC. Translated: CASSLYPLAGGRPFF.

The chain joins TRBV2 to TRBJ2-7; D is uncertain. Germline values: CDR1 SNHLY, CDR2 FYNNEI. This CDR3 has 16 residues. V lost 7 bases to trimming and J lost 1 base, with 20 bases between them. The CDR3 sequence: CASIKNPYASSYEQYF. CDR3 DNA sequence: TGTGCCAGCATTAAAAACCCTTACGCGTCTTCCTACGAGCAGTACTTC.

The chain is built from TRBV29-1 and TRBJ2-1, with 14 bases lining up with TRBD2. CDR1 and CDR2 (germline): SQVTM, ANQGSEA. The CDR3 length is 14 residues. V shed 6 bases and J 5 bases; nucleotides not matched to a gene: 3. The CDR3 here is CSVTSGRGNNEQFF. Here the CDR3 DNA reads TGCAGCGTGACTAGCGGGAGGGGAAACAATGAGCAGTTCTTC.

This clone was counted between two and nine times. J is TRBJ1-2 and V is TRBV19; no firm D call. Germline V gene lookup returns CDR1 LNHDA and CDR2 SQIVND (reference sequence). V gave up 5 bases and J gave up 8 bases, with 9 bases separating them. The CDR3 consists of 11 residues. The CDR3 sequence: CASSFGYGYTF. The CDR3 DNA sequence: TGTGCCAGTAGTTTCGGTTACGGCTACACCTTC.

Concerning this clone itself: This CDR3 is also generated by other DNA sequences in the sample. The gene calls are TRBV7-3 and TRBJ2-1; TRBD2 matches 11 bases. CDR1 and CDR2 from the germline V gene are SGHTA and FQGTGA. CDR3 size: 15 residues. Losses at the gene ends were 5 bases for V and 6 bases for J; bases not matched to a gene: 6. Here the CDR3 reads CASSRIAGGPNEQFF. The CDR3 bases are TGTGCCAGCAGCCGTATAGCGGGAGGGCCCAATGAGCAGTTCTTC.

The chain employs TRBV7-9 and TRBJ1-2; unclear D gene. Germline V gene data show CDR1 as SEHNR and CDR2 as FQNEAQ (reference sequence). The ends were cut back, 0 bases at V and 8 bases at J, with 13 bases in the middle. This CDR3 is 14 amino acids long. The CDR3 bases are TGTGCCAGCAGCTTAGCCTCCGGGGTCGGAGGCTACACCTTC. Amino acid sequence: CASSLASGVGGYTF.

For the CDR3, the DNA is TGTGCCAGCAGCCCTGACAGGGAAAAGCCCTACGAGCAGTACTTC. Protein sequence: CASSPDREKPYEQYF. The chain couples TRBV9 to TRBJ2-7, with 7 bases identical to TRBD1. Germline trimming cut 4 bases from V and 2 bases from J; bases unmatched to any gene: 9. CDR3 size: 15 residues. In germline, CDR1 is SGDLS, CDR2 YYNGEE.

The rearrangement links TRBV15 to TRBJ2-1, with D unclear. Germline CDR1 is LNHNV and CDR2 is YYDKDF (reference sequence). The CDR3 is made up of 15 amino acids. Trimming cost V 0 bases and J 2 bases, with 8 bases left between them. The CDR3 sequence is CATSRDRGAYNEQFF. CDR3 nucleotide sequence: TGTGCCACCAGCAGAGATCGCGGAGCCTACAATGAGCAGTTCTTC.

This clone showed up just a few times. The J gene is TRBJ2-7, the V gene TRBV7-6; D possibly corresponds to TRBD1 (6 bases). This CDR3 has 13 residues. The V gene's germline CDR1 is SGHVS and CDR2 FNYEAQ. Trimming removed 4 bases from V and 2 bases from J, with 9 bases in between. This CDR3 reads CASSYDRTYEQYF. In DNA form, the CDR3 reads TGTGCCAGCAGCTACGACAGGACCTACGAGCAGTACTTC.

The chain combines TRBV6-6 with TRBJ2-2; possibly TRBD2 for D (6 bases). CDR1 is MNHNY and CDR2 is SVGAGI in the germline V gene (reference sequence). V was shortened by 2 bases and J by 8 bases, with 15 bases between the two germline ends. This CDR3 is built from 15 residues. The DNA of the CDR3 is TGTGCCAGCAGTTACCGGGCGGGAAGAGCGGGGGAGCTGTTTTTT. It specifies CASSYRAGRAGELFF.

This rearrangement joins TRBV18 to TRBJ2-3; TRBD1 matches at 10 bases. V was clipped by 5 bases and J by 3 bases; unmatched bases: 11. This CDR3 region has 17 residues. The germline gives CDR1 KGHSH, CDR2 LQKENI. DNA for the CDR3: TGTGCCAGCTCATCGGACAGGGGGTTGAGATTGACAGATACGCAGTATTTT. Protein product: CASSSDRGLRLTDTQYF.

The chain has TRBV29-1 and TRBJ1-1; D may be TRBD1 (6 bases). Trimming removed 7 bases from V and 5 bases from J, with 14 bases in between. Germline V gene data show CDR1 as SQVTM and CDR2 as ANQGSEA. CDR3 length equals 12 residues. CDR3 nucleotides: TGCAGCGCCATACAGGGCTGGACTGAAGCTTTCTTT. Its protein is CSAIQGWTEAFF.

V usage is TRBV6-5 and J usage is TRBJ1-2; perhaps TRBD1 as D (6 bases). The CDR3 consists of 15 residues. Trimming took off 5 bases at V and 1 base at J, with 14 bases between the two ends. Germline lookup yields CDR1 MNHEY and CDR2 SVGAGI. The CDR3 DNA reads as TGTGCCAGCAGTACCCGGACAGACGATAACTATGGCTACACCTTC. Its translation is CASSTRTDDNYGYTF.

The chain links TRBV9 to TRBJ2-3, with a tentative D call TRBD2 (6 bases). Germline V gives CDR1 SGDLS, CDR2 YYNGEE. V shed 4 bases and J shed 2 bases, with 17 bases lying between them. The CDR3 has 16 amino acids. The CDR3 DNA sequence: TGTGCCAGCAGCCGAGGAGGGCGAGGGAACACAGATACGCAGTATTTT. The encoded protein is CASSRGGRGNTDTQYF.

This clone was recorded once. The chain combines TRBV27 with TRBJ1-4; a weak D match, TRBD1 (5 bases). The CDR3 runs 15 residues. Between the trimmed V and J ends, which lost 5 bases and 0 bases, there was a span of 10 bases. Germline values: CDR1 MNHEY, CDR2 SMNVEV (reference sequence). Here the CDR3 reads CASSEGVATNEKLFF. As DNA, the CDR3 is TGTGCCAGCAGTGAAGGGGTTGCAACTAATGAAAAACTGTTTTTT.

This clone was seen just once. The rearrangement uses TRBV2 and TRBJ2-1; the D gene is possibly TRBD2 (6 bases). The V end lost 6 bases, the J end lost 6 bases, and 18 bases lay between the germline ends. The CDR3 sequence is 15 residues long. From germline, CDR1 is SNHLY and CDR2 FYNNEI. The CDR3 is CASRGLAGWGNEQFF. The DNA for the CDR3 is TGTGCCAGCAGGGGACTGGCGGGATGGGGCAATGAGCAGTTCTTC. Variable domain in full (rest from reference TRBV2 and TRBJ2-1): EPEVTQTPSHQVTQMGQEVILRCVPISNHLYFYWYRQILGQKVEFLVSFYNNEISEKSEIFDDQFSVERPDGSNFTLKIRSTKLEDSAMYFCASRGLAGWGNEQFFGPGTRLTVL.

The CDR3 DNA is TGTGCCAGCAGCTTAGGCGGGAGTCTCTATGAGCAGTTCTTC. Translating it yields CASSLGGSLYEQFF. The chain uses TRBV7-6 and TRBJ2-1; 7 nucleotides align to TRBD2. CDR1 is SGHVS and CDR2 is FNYEAQ in the germline V gene. Unmatched junction bases numbered 5, after V lost 1 base and J lost 8 bases. This CDR3 contains 14 residues.

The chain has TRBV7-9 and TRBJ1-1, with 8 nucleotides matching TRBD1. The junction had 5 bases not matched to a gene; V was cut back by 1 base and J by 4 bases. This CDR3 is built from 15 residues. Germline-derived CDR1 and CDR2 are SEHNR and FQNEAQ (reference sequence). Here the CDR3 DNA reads TGTGCCAGCAGCTTAGGTCGACAGGGGCTCACTGAAGCTTTCTTT. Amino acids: CASSLGRQGLTEAFF.

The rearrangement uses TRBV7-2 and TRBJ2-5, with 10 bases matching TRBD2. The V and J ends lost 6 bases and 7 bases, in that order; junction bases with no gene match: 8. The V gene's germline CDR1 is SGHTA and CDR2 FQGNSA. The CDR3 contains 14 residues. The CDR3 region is CASRPSGGGGTQYF. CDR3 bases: TGTGCCAGCAGACCTAGCGGGGGAGGAGGGACCCAGTACTTC.

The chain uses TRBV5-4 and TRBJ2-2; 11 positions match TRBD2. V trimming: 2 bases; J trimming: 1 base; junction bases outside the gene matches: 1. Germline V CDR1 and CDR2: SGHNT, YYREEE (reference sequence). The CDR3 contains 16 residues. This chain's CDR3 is CASSFGTSGNTGELFF. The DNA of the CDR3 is TGTGCCAGCAGCTTTGGGACTAGCGGGAACACCGGGGAGCTGTTTTTT.

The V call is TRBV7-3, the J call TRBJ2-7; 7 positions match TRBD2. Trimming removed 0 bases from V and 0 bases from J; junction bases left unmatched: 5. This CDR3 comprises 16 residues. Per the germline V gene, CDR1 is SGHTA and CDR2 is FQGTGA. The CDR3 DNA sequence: TGTGCCAGCAGCTTAACGTCTCGCGGGGGCTCCTACGAGCAGTACTTC. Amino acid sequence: CASSLTSRGGSYEQYF.

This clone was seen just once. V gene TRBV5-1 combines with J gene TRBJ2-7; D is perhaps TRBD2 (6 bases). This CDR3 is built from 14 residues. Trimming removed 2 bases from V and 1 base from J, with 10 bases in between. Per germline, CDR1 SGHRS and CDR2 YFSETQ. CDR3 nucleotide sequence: TGCGCCAGCAGCTTTGGAGGGCGGTCCTACGAGCAGTACTTC. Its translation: CASSFGGRSYEQYF.

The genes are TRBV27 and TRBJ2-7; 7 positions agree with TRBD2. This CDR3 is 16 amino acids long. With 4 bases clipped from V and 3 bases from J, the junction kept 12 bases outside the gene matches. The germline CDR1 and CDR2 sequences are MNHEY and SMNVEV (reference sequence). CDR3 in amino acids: CASSSRGRQKFYEQYF. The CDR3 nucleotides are TGTGCCAGCAGTTCTCGCGGGAGACAGAAGTTCTACGAGCAGTACTTC.